The 2 T cell receptor beta chains below all came from one sample that was sequenced in a study of blood T cell repertoires in COVID-19. TCRdb's table, derived via immunoSEQ multiplex PCR, lists solely in-frame clones and lacks some. This sample has approximately 300,000 clones; roughly 90% occur once, and the top ten carry around 0.93%. Sample: peripheral blood. These receptors were taken from a woman aged 40 to 49 with COVID-19, enrolled during active disease.

The chain has TRBV19 and TRBJ2-7; 9 bases map to TRBD1. Germline CDR1 is LNHDA and CDR2 is SQIVND (reference sequence). The CDR3 length is 15 residues. V was pared by 6 bases and J by 1 base, with 7 bases of the junction left unmatched. CDR3 loop: CASRAGGTGSYEQYF. The CDR3 DNA follows: TGTGCCAGTAGGGCCGGTGGGACAGGGTCCTACGAGCAGTACTTC.

J is TRBJ1-1 and V is TRBV28; TRBD1 is a possible D gene (5 bases). Per the germline V gene, CDR1 is MDHEN and CDR2 is SYDVKM. The CDR3 consists of 15 residues. V lost 0 bases to trimming and J lost 1 base, with 9 bases between them. CDR3 protein: CASSLWGQTNTEAFF. The CDR3 DNA sequence: TGTGCCAGCAGTTTATGGGGGCAGACGAACACTGAAGCTTTCTTT.